This T cell receptor beta chain was profiled in a study of CD8+ T cells in alopecia areata. Treatment meaning: oral pan-JAK inhibitor, 5-10 mg twice daily. As regards this clone: What it recognizes is unknown.

The sequencing template was cDNA reverse transcribed from extracted RNA. Sequencing was performed with immunoSEQ multiplex PCR; in TCRdb, only in-frame clones are kept and a portion is missing. This table holds about 210,000 clones, 64% found once. Germline CDR1 and CDR2: SNHLY and FYNNEI. This CDR3 has 16 residues. V shed 7 bases and J shed 7 bases, with 23 bases lying between them. Study observations and caveats: Tofacitinib significantly reduced both scalp clonality and expanded CD8+ clones among the top 100.

The clonotype was recovered from a human donor with alopecia areata. Sequenced material: CD4+ T cells sorted from blood, taken at week 4, from a patient treated with tofacitinib. V usage is TRBV2 and J usage is TRBJ2-1, with a possible D match to TRBD1 (5 bases). Here the CDR3 DNA reads TGTGCCAGCACCCGTGGGGCCCTAGAACTCTATAATGAGCAGTTCTTC. Its protein is CASTRGALELYNEQFF. The full variable domain, its missing parts supplied by reference TRBV2 and TRBJ2-1, is EPEVTQTPSHQVTQMGQEVILRCVPISNHLYFYWYRQILGQKVEFLVSFYNNEISEKSEIFDDQFSVERPDGSNFTLKIRSTKLEDSAMYFCASTRGALELYNEQFFGPGTRLTVL.